This T cell receptor beta chain originates from a study of control samples from healthy donors and cancer patients. Method: immunoSEQ multiplex PCR; TCRdb's copy keeps in-frame clones and lacks some. The profile shows about 100,000 clones, about 90% of them singletons. The TCR originated in a woman aged 50 to 60 in good health. Sequencing was done on a sample of blood.

CDR3 amino acids: CASSVQGRANEKLFF. As DNA, the CDR3 is TGTGCCAGCAGCGTACAGGGGAGGGCTAATGAAAAACTGTTTTTT. The chain is built from TRBV5-5 and TRBJ1-4; 7 bases are a match to TRBD1. V shed 4 bases, J shed 3 bases, and the junction held 6 bases outside the gene matches. CDR1 and CDR2 (germline): SGHKS, YYEKEE (reference sequence). The CDR3 consists of 15 residues.